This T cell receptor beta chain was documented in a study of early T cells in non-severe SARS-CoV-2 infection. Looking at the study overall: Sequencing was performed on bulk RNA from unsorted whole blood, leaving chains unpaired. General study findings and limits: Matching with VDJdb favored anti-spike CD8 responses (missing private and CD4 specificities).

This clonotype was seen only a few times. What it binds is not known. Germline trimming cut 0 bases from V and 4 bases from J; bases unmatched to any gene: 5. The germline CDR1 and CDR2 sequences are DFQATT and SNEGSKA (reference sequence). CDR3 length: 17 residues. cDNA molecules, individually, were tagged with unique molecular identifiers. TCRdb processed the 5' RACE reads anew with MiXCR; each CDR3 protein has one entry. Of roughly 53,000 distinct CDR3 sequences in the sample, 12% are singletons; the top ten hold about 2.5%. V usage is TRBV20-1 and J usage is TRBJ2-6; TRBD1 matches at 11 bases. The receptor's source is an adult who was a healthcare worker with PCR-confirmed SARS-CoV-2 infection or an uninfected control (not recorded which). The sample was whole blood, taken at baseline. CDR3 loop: CSAREDRGRPGANVLTF. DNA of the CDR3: TGCAGTGCTAGAGAGGACAGGGGGCGGCCGGGGGCCAACGTCCTGACTTTC.